This T cell receptor beta chain stems from a study of blood T cells in healthy people across ages (dated by TCRdb to the mid-2010s). In terms of the full investigation: Template switching captured roughly one uniquely barcoded TCR beta cDNA molecule per two T cells in model experiments. Age-related changes in TCR beta repertoire diversity were measured in the study by deep sequencing normalized with unique cDNA molecular identifiers. The donors were divided into four age groups: young (average approximately 17 years), middle-aged (about 40), aged (about 60) and long-lived (about 90). To avoid experimental bias, donors of different ages were spread randomly across the sequencing lanes. Using the same blood draw, the study looked at two additional independent replicas of 1 million unique cDNA reads for two donors, one aged 18 to 30 and the other aged 80 or older.

Library generation was performed with 5' RACE. The reads were generated on an Illumina HiSeq 2500. The second PCR ran for roughly 7 to 11 cycles and used a J-beta primer mix along with a sample-barcoded 5' primer. Each TCR beta cDNA molecule received a unique molecular identifier from a template-switch 5' adaptor carrying 12 random nucleotides. Each sample yielded at least 2.5 million CDR3-containing paired-end reads. The Mint cDNA synthesis kit, primed by a TRBC-specific oligonucleotide, was used to synthesize first-strand cDNA from all RNA. Following uracil-DNA glycosylase treatment, a first 18-cycle PCR with universal primers M1SS and BC2_uni_R was performed on all cDNA. The original methods were these. Normalization of each sample was performed by random selection of 1 million high-quality reads, each carrying a distinct molecular identifier. Reads sharing molecular identifiers were discarded rather than binned into consensus sequences. CDR3 identification, clonotype clustering and error correction used MiTCR with a Q25 quality threshold and the strictest error-elimination algorithm. A nonparametric unseen species model with Euler transformation was used to estimate a lower bound on total TCR beta diversity. TCRdb reanalyzed the raw reads on its own, using fastp at Q25 for trimming and MiXCR for clone calling, and kept in-frame beta chains. Rows are combined by CDR3 protein, so each entry shows the most common genes and DNA. The authors' filters were not applied to this entry. In this sample the table shows about 1.4 million distinct CDR3 sequences, 45% to 70% of which occur a single time. About 6.3% of the sample rests with the top ten.

The paper as a whole reports these results and caveats: Donor CMV infection status was unknown, potentially confounding age-related changes in expanded clonotypes. Total diversity estimates from one million sequenced T cells were considered lower bounds and underestimates. The long-lived group showed more naive CD4+ T cells, fewer expanded clones and increased TCR diversity than the aged group, suggesting age selection. Since profiling was done on bulk unsorted PBMCs, naive and antigen-experienced compartments could not be conclusively compared. As age increased, observed TCR beta diversity per million T cells dropped in a roughly linear way, and a significant reduction was already evident by age about 40. The percentage of naive T cells measured by flow cytometry correlated strongly with observed TCR beta diversity.

To note about this clonotype: There is no known antigen for this receptor. The input lacks base qualities; no much larger clone sits a single base away.

The donors were 40 or so Caucasian individuals from Russia, aged 6 to 90 years, who were systemically healthy. Each donor gave 9.5 to 10 milliliters of peripheral blood, drawn into EDTA-treated Vacutainer tubes. PBMCs were isolated by Ficoll-Paque density-gradient centrifugation, with at least 6 million obtained per sample. Total RNA was extracted from PBMCs with Trizol reagent, with at least 6 micrograms obtained per sample. For every donor, an aliquot of PBMCs went through flow cytometry to measure the percentages of naive CD45RAhigh/CD27high T cells. V loses 0 bases, J loses 1 base, and the germline ends lie 11 bases apart. The CDR3 spans 16 residues, from the cysteine through the phenylalanine. Only CDR3 DNA is held: 48 bases, read in frame from base 1. CDR1 SGHRS and CDR2 YFSETQ were looked up in the germline V gene.

Sequencing was performed on blood. The receptor chain draws on TRBV5-1 and TRBJ2-4, with the identity of the D gene unclear. The origin of this receptor is a young man in good health. The DNA is TGCGCCAGCAGCTTGGAGTCCCAATGGGCCAAAAACATTCAGTACTTC. This yields the protein CASSLESQWAKNIQYF.